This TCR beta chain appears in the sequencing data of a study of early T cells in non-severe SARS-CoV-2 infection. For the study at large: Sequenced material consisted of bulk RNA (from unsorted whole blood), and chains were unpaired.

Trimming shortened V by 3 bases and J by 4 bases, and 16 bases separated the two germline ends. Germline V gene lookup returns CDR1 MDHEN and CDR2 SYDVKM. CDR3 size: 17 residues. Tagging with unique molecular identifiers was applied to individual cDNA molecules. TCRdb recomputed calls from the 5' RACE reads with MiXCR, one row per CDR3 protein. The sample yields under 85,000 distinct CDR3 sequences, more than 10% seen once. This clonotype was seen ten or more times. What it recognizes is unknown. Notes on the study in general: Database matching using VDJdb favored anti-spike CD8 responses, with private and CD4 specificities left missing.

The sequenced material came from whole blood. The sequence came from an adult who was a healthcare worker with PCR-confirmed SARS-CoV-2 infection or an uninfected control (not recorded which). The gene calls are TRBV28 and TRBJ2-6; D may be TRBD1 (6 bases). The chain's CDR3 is CASSLTLQGSGANVLTF. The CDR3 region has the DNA TGTGCCAGCAGTTTGACTCTCCAGGGGAGCGGGGCCAACGTCCTGACTTTC.